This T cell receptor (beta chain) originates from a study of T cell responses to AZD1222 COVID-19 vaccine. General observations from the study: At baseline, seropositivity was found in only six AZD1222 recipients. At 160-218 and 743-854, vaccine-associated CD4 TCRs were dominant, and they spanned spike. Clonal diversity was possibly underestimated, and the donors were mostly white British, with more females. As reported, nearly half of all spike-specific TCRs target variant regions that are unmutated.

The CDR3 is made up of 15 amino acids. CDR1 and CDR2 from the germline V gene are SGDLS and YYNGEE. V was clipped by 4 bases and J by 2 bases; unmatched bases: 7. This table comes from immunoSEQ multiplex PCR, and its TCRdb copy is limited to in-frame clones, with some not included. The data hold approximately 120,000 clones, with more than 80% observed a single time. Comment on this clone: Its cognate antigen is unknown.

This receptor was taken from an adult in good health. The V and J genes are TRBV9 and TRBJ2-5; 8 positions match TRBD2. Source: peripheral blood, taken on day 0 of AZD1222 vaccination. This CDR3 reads CASSQSGGIQETQYF. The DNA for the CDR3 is TGTGCCAGCAGCCAGAGCGGGGGTATTCAAGAGACCCAGTACTTC.